This TCR beta chain comes out of a study of shared clonotypes between healthy human individuals. The method was immunoSEQ multiplex PCR; TCRdb's version includes in-frame clones alone and lacks a portion of them. The sample gives millions of clones, over 85% of which show up once; 0.39% is in the top ten. With 4 bases removed from V and 7 bases from J, the gap between germline ends came to 14 bases. Germline V gene sequence: CDR1 SGHRS, CDR2 YFSETQ. The CDR3 sequence is 13 residues long. The sequencing sample was made of naive CD4+ T cells from PBMCs. Subset given: CD45RA+ positively selected. The gene calls are TRBV5-1 and TRBJ2-5; TRBD2 is a possible D gene (6 bases). The sequence came from a man aged 18 to 35 in good health. Some clones in this sample may be carry-over from other donors' samples. DNA for the CDR3: TGCGCCAGCAGCCCCTTAGCGGTTGGGACCCAGTACTTC. Its translation is CASSPLAVGTQYF.